Listed here is a single T cell receptor (beta chain). This sample was taken from a study of cytomegalovirus exposure and HLA in healthy donors. The CDR3 totals 16 residues. Primers: 60 Vbeta forward and 13 Jbeta reverse. Method: immunoSEQ multiplex PCR; TCRdb's copy keeps in-frame clones and lacks some. Found here are over 90,000 clones, approximately 72% of them singletons; the top ten hold 3% to 4%. The chain is built from TRBV21-1 and TRBJ2-7; the table's D call of TRBD1 was not tested on the DNA. TRBV21-1 is classified as a pseudogene. The sequenced sample consisted of PBMCs. The sequence was obtained from a woman aged 45 to 65 in good health and CMV-seronegative. The CDR3 region has the DNA TGTGCCAGCAGCAAAGAGAACCCAGGGCCGATTTACGAGCAGTACTTC. The encoded protein is CASSKENPGPIYEQYF.